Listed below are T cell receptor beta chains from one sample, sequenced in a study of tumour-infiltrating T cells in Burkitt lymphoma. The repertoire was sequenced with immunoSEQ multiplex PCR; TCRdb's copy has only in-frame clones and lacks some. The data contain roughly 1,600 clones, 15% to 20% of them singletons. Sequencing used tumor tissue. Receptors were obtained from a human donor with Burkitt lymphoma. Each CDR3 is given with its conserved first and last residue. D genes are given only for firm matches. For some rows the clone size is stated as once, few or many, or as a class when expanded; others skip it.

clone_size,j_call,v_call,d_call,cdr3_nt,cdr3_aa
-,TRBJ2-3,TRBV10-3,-,TGTGCCATCACCAGGGTACTCGGGGATACGCAGTATTTT,CAITRVLGDTQYF
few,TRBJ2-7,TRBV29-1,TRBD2,TGCAGCGCCCGGGGGGTGGGCTACGAGCAGTACTTC,CSARGVGYEQYF
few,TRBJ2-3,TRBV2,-,TGTGCCAGCAAAACAGGGAGGGCGCAGTATTTT,CASKTGRAQYF
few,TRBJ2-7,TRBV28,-,TGTGCCAGCAGCCCGGGACAATGGCCCTACGAGCAGTACTTC,CASSPGQWPYEQYF
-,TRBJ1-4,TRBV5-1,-,TGCGCCAGCAGCTCTCAGGGCAGGACTAATGAAAAACTGTTTTTT,CASSSQGRTNEKLFF
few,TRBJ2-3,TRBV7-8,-,TGTGCCAGCAGCTTAGCCGGGAGTCTATATACGCAGTATTTT,CASSLAGSLYTQYF
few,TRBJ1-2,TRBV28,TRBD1,TGTGCCAGCAGCCTTGTAGGGGGCGGCTACACCTTC,CASSLVGGGYTF
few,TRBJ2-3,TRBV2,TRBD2,TGTGCCAGCAGTGTGACTAGCGGGAGGGGCACAGATACGCAGTATTTT,CASSVTSGRGTDTQYF
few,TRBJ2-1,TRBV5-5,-,TGTGCCAGCAGCTTGGACTATGAGCAGTTCTTC,CASSLDYEQFF
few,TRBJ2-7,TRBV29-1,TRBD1,TGCAGCGTCGAAATCGCCGACAGGGTGACATACGAGCAGTACTTC,CSVEIADRVTYEQYF
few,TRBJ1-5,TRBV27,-,TGTGCCAGCAGTCCGCATAATCAGCCCCAGCATTTT,CASSPHNQPQHF
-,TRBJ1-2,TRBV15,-,TGTGCCACCAGCAGAGTCGGGGAAGGGGGCTACACCTTC,CATSRVGEGGYTF
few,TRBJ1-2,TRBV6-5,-,TGTGCCAGCAGTTACTCGGCAGGGTGGGATGGCTACACCTTC,CASSYSAGWDGYTF
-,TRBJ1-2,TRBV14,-,TGTGCCAGCAGCCAAAATAGGAGGGATCGGTATGGCTACACCTTC,CASSQNRRDRYGYTF
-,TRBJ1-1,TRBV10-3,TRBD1,TGTGCCATCAGTGAAACCGGGACAGTGAACACTGAAGCTTTCTTT,CAISETGTVNTEAFF
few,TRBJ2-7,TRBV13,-,TGTGCCAGCAGCTCTGCCGGGGCTAGGAACTACGAGCAGTACTTC,CASSSAGARNYEQYF
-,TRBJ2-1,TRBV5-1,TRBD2,TGCGCCAGCAGTCCCGGGACTAGCTCCTACAATGAGCAGTTCTTC,CASSPGTSSYNEQFF
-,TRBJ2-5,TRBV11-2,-,TGTGCCAGCAGCTTGGTTGGCTCACAAGAGACCCAGTACTTC,CASSLVGSQETQYF
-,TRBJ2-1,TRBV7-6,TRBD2,TGTGCCAGCACCCAACTAGCGGCCTCCTACAATGAGCAGTTCTTC,CASTQLAASYNEQFF
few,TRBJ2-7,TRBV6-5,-,TGTGCCAGCAGTTACGACCGGGGAACCTACGAGCAGTACTTC,CASSYDRGTYEQYF
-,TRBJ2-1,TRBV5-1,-,TGCGCCAGCAGCTCTGCGGCCGGCTACAATGAGCAGTTCTTC,CASSSAAGYNEQFF
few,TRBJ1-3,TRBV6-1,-,TGTGCCAGCAGTGAAGCGCCGGTCAAGGGAGTAGACACCATATATTTT,CASSEAPVKGVDTIYF
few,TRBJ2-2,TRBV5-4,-,TGTGCCAGCAGCTCCAGCCGACCGCCGAACACCGGGGAGCTGTTTTTT,CASSSSRPPNTGELFF